Sequencing of this TCR beta chain was carried out in a study of shared clonotypes between healthy human individuals. Turning to the study itself: The cohort comprised a couple of women and a few men. Their ages spanned 18 to 49 years. The study's findings and limits: Sharing of clonotypes among donors was expected to vary with sequencing depth.

Each subset's genomic DNA was shared equally among a number of immunoSEQ plates. Sequencing used immunoSEQ multiplex PCR; TCRdb keeps in-frame clones, though not all of them. The sample contains around 2.1 million clones, about 94% of which appear only once. The length of the CDR3 is 14 residues. V was trimmed by 4 bases and J by 3 bases, leaving 13 bases between them. CDR1 and CDR2 (germline): SGHRS, YFSETQ. In its sample, this clone was seen a few times. Its antigen is as yet unknown. The clonotype was recovered from a man between 18 and 29 years old in good health. The chain joins TRBV5-1 to TRBJ1-2; tentatively, D is TRBD1 (5 bases). The source material was naive CD4+ T cells sorted from blood. The subset here: CD45RA+ positively selected. The CDR3 sequence: CASSDWGRDYGYTF. The CDR3 DNA reads TGCGCCAGCAGCGATTGGGGACGGGACTATGGCTACACCTTC.